This T cell receptor (beta chain) was sequenced in a study of cytomegalovirus exposure and HLA in healthy donors. Study-level points and caveats: In an earlier analysis, about 87% or about 30%: the productive usage of most TCR beta V segments.

Germline V gene sequence: CDR1 MDHEN, CDR2 SYDVKM. Trimming cost V 1 base and J 8 bases; bases outside gene matches: 9. The CDR3 consists of 16 residues. This clone was observed a handful of times. No antigen is known for it. 13 Jbeta primers and 60 Vbeta primers were used for the PCR. Libraries were prepared by immunoSEQ multiplex PCR; TCRdb keeps only in-frame clonotypes and omits some of them. This table has some 200,000 clones, nearly 80% appearing once. This sequence originates from a man aged 18 to 30 in good health and CMV-seronegative. This chain joins TRBV28 and TRBJ1-2; 11 bases are a match to TRBD1. The sample taken for sequencing was PBMCs. The CDR3 DNA is TGTGCCAGCAGTTTATTCCCCCTGGACAGGGGGCGGGGCTACACCTTC. It specifies CASSLFPLDRGRGYTF.